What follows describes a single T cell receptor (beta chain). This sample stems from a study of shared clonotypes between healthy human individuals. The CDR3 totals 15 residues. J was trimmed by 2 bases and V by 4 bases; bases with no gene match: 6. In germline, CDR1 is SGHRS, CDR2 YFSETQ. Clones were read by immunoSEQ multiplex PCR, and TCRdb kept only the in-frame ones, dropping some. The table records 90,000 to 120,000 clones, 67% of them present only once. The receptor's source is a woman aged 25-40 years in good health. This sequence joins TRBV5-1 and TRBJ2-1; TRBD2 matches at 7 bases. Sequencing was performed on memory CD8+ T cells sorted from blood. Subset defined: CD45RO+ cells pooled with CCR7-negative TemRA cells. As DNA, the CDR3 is TGCGCCAGCAGCCTAGCGGTTCTTCCCTACAATGAGCAGTTCTTC. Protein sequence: CASSLAVLPYNEQFF.